The next 13 T cell receptor beta chains were all read from a single sample in a study of STAT5B mutations in CD4+ large granular lymphocyte leukemia. This table comes from immunoSEQ multiplex PCR, and its TCRdb copy is limited to in-frame clones, with some not included. Of approximately 30,000 clones in the sample, 76% were seen once. The sample taken for sequencing was CD4+ T cells from blood buffy coats. Receptors were obtained from a human donor in good health.

This clone was seen a few times. The chain links TRBV10-3 to TRBJ2-3; D call uncertain. CDR1 and CDR2 from the germline V gene are ENHRY and SYGVKD. Trimming shortened V by 8 bases and J by 4 bases, and 13 bases separated the two germline ends. CDR3 size: 13 residues. The CDR3: CAIRAKPPDTQYF. The CDR3 DNA reads TGTGCCATCCGGGCCAAACCCCCAGATACGCAGTATTTT.

This clone appeared a few times. The chain joins TRBV6-1 to TRBJ1-5; tentative D call: TRBD1 (5 bases). The CDR3 runs 15 residues. In germline, CDR1 is MNHNS, CDR2 SASEGT. V was shortened by 4 bases and J by 7 bases, with 17 bases between the two germline ends. The DNA for the CDR3 is TGTGCCAGCAGTGGGCAGGGCAAGAGGGAGCAGCCCCAGCATTTT. Its translation: CASSGQGKREQPQHF.

The chain uses TRBV9 and TRBJ2-3; 7 bases agree with TRBD1. Per germline, CDR1 SGDLS and CDR2 YYNGEE. V shed 0 bases and J 2 bases; nucleotides not matched to a gene: 3. The CDR3 is made up of 15 amino acids. CDR3: CASSVGQGATDTQYF. The CDR3 nucleotides are TGTGCCAGCAGCGTAGGACAGGGAGCCACAGATACGCAGTATTTT. The variable domain in full, completed from reference TRBV9 and TRBJ2-3, reads DSGVTQTPKHLITATGQRVTLRCSPRSGDLSVYWYQQSLDQGLQFLIQYYNGEERAKGNILERFSAQQFPDLHSELNLSSLELGDSALYFCASSVGQGATDTQYFGPGTRLTVL.

This clone was detected only a few times. This chain connects TRBV5-4 to TRBJ2-7; D possibly matches TRBD1 or TRBD2 (6 bases each). CDR3 size: 14 residues. Germline-derived CDR1 and CDR2 are SGHNT and YYREEE (reference sequence). The germline V and J ends were trimmed by 0 bases and 2 bases, with 9 bases remaining between them. The CDR3 protein is CASSLVGGPYEQYF. CDR3 coding DNA: TGTGCCAGCAGCTTGGTTGGGGGGCCCTACGAGCAGTACTTC.

The chain carries TRBV7-9 and TRBJ1-1; D call uncertain. Germline loops: CDR1 SEHNR, CDR2 FQNEAQ (reference sequence). With 1 base removed from V and 0 bases from J, the gap between germline ends came to 6 bases. The CDR3 contains 14 residues. The CDR3 protein is CASSLGSMNTEAFF. The CDR3 region has the DNA TGTGCCAGCAGCTTAGGTAGTATGAACACTGAAGCTTTCTTT.

The CDR3, as DNA: TGTGCCAGCAGTTACTCTCGGGGGTTTGAAGCTTTCTTT. Translating gives CASSYSRGFEAFF. This rearrangement joins TRBV6-5 to TRBJ1-1, with D possibly matching TRBD1 (5 bases). The germline V and J ends were trimmed by 0 bases and 7 bases, with 9 bases remaining between them. CDR3 length: 13 amino acids. The V gene's germline CDR1 is MNHEY and CDR2 SVGAGI.

The chain combines TRBV29-1 with TRBJ2-3, with D possibly being TRBD1 or TRBD2 (6 bases each). Germline CDR1 reads SQVTM; CDR2 reads ANQGSEA. Between the trimmed V and J ends, which lost 6 bases and 4 bases, there was a span of 17 bases. This CDR3 contains 14 residues. This chain's CDR3 is CSVRGQPGADTQYF. CDR3 sequence (DNA): TGCAGCGTGAGGGGACAACCGGGGGCAGATACGCAGTATTTT.

CDR3: CASSLLSWTSTDTQYF. As DNA, the CDR3 is TGTGCCAGCAGCCTATTATCTTGGACGAGCACAGATACGCAGTATTTT. This chain uses TRBV13 with TRBJ2-3, with D unclear. V was shortened by 5 bases and J by 0 bases, with 15 bases between the two germline ends. The CDR3 is 16 residues long. CDR1 and CDR2 from the germline V gene are PRHDT and FYEKMQ (reference sequence).

The chain carries TRBV7-6 and TRBJ2-7; D may correspond to TRBD1 or TRBD2 (5 bases each). The CDR3 has 15 residues. In germline, CDR1 is SGHVS, CDR2 FNYEAQ. Deletions cut 2 bases from V and 3 bases from J, with 14 bases between. The CDR3 loop is CASSLSPERGYEQYF. As DNA, the CDR3 is TGTGCCAGCAGCTTATCCCCGGAGAGGGGCTACGAGCAGTACTTC.

The chain recombines TRBV19 with TRBJ1-2; D unclear. The CDR3 contains 14 residues. Germline CDR1 and CDR2: LNHDA and SQIVND (reference sequence). Trimming pared 3 bases from V and 2 bases from J, leaving 10 bases between. In DNA form, the CDR3 reads TGTGCCAGTAGTATCGGACTTACGAACTATGGCTACACCTTC. Protein product: CASSIGLTNYGYTF.

The chain uses TRBV6-6 and TRBJ2-3; 9 bases are a match to TRBD2. The CDR3 contains 15 residues. The germline V gene has CDR1 MNHNY and CDR2 SVGAGI (reference sequence). Trimming at V came to 6 bases and at J to 6 bases, leaving 10 bases not matched to a gene. The CDR3 bases are TGTGCCAGCAGACGACTCAGCGGGGGGACGGATACGCAGTATTTT. Its protein product is CASRRLSGGTDTQYF.

This chain connects TRBV5-1 to TRBJ1-4; D is perhaps TRBD1 (6 bases). Germline loops: CDR1 SGHRS, CDR2 YFSETQ. The CDR3 extends over 15 amino acids. Deletions cut 4 bases from V and 5 bases from J, with 15 bases between. CDR3 sequence reads: CASSLGDRTNEKLFF. The CDR3 DNA reads TGCGCCAGCAGCCTGGGTGACAGGACCAATGAAAAACTGTTTTTT.

This clone was counted only a few times. The chain joins TRBV14 to TRBJ1-1, with TRBD1 identical over 7 bases. This CDR3 contains 15 residues. Looked up from germline, CDR1 is SGHDN and CDR2 is FVKESK. V dropped 4 bases and J dropped 1; count of bases not matched to a gene: 6. The CDR3 is CASSPYRGWNTEAFF. DNA of the CDR3: TGTGCCAGCAGCCCGTACAGGGGATGGAACACTGAAGCTTTCTTT.